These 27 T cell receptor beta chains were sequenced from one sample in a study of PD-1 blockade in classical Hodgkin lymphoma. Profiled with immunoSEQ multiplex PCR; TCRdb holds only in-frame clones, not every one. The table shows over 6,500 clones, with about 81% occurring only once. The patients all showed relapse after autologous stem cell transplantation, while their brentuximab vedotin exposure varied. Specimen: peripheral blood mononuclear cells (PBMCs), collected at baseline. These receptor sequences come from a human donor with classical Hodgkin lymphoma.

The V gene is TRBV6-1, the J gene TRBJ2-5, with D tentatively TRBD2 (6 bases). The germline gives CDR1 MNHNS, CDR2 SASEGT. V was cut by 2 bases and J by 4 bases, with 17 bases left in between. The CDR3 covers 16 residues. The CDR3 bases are TGTGCCAGCAGTGAACGGATAACGGTGGAGGGAGAGACCCAGTACTTC. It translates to CASSERITVEGETQYF.

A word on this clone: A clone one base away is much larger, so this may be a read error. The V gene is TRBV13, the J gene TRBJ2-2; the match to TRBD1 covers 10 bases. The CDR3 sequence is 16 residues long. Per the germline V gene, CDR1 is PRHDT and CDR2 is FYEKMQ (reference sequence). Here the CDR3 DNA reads TGTGCCAGCAGCTCCGGGACAGGGGCGTACACCGGGAAGCTGTTTTTT. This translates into CASSSGTGAYTGKLFF.

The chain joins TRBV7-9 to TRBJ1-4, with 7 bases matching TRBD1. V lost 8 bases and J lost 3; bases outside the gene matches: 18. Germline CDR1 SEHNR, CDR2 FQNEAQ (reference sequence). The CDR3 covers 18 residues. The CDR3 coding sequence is TGTGCCAGCGAAAAGGGTCCACAGGGGCGGGGATCTAATGAAAAACTGTTTTTT. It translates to CASEKGPQGRGSNEKLFF.

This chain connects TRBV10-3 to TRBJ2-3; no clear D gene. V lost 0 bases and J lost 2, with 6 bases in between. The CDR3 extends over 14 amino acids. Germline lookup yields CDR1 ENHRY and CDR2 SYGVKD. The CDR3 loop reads CAISESSLTDTQYF. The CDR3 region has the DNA TGTGCCATCAGTGAGTCGTCTCTCACAGATACGCAGTATTTT.

The CDR3 protein is CASSLQGPNEQFF. The CDR3 DNA reads as TGTGCCAGCAGCTTACAGGGGCCCAATGAGCAGTTCTTC. The genes are TRBV7-3 and TRBJ2-1; TRBD1 might be the D (6 bases). Germline CDR1 and CDR2: SGHTA and FQGTGA. V gave up 2 bases and J gave up 6 bases, with 8 bases separating them. The CDR3 runs 13 residues.

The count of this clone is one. The CDR3, as DNA: TGTGCCAGCAGCCAAGGACACCCGAACACTGAAGCTTTCTTT. Residues: CASSQGHPNTEAFF. This chain links TRBV14 with TRBJ1-1; D not resolved. The CDR3 covers 14 residues. The germline CDR1 and CDR2 sequences are SGHDN and FVKESK. Trimming pared 1 base from V and 1 base from J, leaving 7 bases between.

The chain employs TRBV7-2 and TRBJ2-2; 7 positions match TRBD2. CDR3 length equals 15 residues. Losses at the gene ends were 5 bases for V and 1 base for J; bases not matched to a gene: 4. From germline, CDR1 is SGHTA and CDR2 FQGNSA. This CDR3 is CASSPWTRNTGELFF. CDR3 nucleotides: TGTGCCAGCAGCCCGTGGACTAGGAACACCGGGGAGCTGTTTTTT.

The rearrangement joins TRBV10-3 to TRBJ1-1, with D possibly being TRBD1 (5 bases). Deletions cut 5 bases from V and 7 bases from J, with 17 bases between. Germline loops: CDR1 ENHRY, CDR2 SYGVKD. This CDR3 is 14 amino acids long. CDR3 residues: CAISSGAEAVEAFF. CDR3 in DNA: TGTGCCATCAGTAGCGGGGCAGAGGCGGTTGAAGCTTTCTTT.

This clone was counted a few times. This CDR3 reads CSVQAKGNTGELFF. CDR3 DNA: TGCAGCGTCCAAGCGAAAGGGAACACCGGGGAGCTGTTTTTT. The genes are TRBV29-1 and TRBJ2-2; D gene ambiguous. The CDR3 is made up of 14 amino acids. The V and J ends lost 6 bases and 1 base respectively, with 12 bases between them. Germline CDR1 reads SQVTM; CDR2 reads ANQGSEA.

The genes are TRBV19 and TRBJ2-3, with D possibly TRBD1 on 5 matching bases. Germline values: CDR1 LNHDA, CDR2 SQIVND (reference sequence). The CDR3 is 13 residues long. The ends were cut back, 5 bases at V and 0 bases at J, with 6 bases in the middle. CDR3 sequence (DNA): TGTGCCAGTAGTCGACAGAGCACAGATACGCAGTATTTT. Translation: CASSRQSTDTQYF.

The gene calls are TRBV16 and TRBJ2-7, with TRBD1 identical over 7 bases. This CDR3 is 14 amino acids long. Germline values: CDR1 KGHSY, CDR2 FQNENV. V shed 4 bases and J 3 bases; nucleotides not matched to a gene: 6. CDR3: CASSPRDSFYEQYF. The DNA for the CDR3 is TGTGCCAGCAGCCCCCGGGACAGTTTCTACGAGCAGTACTTC.

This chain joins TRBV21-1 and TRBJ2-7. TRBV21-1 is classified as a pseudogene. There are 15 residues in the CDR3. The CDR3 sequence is CASSVEIGAGYEQYF. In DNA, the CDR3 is TGTGCCAGCAGCGTAGAGATAGGGGCGGGCTACGAGCAGTACTTC.

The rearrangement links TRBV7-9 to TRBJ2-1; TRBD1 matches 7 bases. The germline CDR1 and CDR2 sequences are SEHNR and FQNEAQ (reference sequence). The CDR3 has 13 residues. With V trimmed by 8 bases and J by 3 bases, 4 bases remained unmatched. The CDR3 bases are TGTGCCAGCGGGACAGTCATCTACAATGAGCAGTTCTTC. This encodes CASGTVIYNEQFF.

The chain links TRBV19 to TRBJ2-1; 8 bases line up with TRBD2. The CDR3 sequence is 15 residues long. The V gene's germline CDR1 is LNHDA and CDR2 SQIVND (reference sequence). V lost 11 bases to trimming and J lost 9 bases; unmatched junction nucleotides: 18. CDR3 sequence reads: CASEGTRLGGGEQFF. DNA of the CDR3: TGTGCCTCGGAGGGGACTAGGTTGGGCGGGGGTGAGCAGTTCTTC.

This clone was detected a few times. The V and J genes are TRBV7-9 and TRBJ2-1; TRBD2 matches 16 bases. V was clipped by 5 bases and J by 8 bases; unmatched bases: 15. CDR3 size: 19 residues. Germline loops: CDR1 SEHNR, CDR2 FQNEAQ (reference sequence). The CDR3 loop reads CASSPGLAGGPPHGYEQFF. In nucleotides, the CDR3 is TGTGCCAGCAGCCCGGGACTAGCGGGAGGGCCCCCACACGGATATGAGCAGTTCTTC.

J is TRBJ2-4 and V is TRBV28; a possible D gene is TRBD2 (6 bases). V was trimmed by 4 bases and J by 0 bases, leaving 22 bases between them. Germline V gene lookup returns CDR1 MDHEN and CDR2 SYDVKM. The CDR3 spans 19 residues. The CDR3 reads CASSSFSGGRGLAKNIQYF. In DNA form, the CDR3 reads TGTGCCAGCAGTTCCTTTAGTGGGGGGAGAGGGCTAGCCAAAAACATTCAGTACTTC. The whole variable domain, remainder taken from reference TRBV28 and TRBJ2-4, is DVKVTQSSRYLVKRTGEKVFLECVQDMDHENMFWYRQDPGLGLRLIYFSYDVKMKEKGDIPEGYSVSREKKERFSLILESASTNQTSMYLCASSSFSGGRGLAKNIQYFGAGTRLSVL.

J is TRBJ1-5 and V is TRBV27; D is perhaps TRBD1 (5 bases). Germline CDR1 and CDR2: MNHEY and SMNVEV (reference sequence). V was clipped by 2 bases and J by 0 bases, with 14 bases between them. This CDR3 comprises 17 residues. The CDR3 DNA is TGTGCCAGCAGTTTAGCCTACGACAGCTTTAGCAATCAGCCCCAGCATTTT. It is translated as CASSLAYDSFSNQPQHF.

The CDR3 bases are TGTGCCAGCAGTGAAGAGGGTCAGCCCCAGCATTTT. It codes for CASSEEGQPQHF. The chain uses TRBV2 and TRBJ1-5, with D unresolved. V lost 1 base, J lost 6 bases, and 4 bases lay in between. The V gene's germline CDR1 is SNHLY and CDR2 FYNNEI. The CDR3 length is 12 residues.

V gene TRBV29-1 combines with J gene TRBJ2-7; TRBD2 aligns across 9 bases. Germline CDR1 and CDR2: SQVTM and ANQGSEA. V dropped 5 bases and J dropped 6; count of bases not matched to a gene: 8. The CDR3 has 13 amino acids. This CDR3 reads CSVQGGRAREQYF. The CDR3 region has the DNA TGCAGCGTTCAAGGCGGGAGGGCCCGCGAGCAGTACTTC.

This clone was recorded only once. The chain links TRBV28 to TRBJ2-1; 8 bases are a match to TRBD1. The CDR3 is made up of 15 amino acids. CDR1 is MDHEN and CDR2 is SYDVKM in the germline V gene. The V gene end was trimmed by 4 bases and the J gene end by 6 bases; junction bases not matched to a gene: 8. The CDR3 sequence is CASSSGTGSFNEQFF. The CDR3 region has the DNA TGTGCCAGCAGTTCCGGGACAGGCTCTTTCAATGAGCAGTTCTTC.

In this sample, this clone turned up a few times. This CDR3 is CASSWSQGANSPLHF. The CDR3, as DNA: TGTGCCAGCAGCTGGAGTCAGGGTGCGAATTCACCCCTCCACTTT. The chain employs TRBV7-9 and TRBJ1-6, with D maybe TRBD1 (5 bases). Germline V gene lookup returns CDR1 SEHNR and CDR2 FQNEAQ (reference sequence). The CDR3 has 15 amino acids. V dropped 4 bases and J dropped 7 bases, with 14 bases sitting between them.

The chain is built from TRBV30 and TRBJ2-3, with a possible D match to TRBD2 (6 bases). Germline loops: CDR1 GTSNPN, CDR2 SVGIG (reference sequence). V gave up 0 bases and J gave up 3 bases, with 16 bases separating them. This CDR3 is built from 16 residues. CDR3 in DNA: TGTGCCTGGAGTGTATCTGGGGCGGGACTGACAGATACGCAGTATTTT. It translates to CAWSVSGAGLTDTQYF.

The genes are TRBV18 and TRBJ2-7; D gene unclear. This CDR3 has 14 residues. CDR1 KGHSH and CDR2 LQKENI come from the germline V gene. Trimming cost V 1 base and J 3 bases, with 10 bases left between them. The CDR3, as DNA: TGTGCCAGCTCACCACGGGATATACTCTACGAGCAGTACTTC. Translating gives CASSPRDILYEQYF.

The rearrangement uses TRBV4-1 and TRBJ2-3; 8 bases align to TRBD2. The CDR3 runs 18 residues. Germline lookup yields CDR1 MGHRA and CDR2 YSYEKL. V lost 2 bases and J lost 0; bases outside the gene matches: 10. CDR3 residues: CASSQLRGGPLSTDTQYF. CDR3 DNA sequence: TGCGCCAGCAGCCAACTCCGGGGGGGTCCCTTGAGCACAGATACGCAGTATTTT.

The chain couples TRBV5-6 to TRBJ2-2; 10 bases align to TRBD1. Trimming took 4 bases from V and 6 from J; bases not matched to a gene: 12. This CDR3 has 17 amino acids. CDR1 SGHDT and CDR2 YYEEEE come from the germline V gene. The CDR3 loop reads CASSPRPGQGLPGELFF. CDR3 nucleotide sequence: TGTGCCAGCAGCCCCAGACCGGGACAGGGGCTTCCCGGGGAGCTGTTTTTT.

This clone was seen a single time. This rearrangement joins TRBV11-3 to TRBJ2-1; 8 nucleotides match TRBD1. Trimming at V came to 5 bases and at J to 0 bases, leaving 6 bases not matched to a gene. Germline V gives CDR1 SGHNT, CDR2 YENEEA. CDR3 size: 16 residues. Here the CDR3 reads CASSRDRGPSYNEQFF. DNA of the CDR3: TGTGCCAGCAGCCGCGACAGGGGACCCTCCTACAATGAGCAGTTCTTC. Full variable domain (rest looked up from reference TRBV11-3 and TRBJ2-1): EAGVVQSPRYKIIEKKQPVAFWCNPISGHNTLYWYLQNLGQGPELLIRYENEEAVDDSQLPKDRFSAERLKGVDSTLKIQPAELGDSAVYLCASSRDRGPSYNEQFFGPGTRLTVL.

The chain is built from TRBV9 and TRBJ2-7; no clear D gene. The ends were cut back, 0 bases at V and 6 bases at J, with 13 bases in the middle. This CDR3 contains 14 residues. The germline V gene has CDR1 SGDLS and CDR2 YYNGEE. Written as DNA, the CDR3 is TGTGCCAGCAGCGTAGGGCGTAGGGAAGGCGAGCAGTACTTC. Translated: CASSVGRREGEQYF.